Listed below are T cell receptor beta chains from one sample, sequenced in a study of shared T cell receptors in the human thymus. Using immunoSEQ multiplex PCR, the repertoire was profiled, and TCRdb retains in-frame clones only, with some absent. The repertoire holds 700,000 or so clones, with 70% to 90% as singletons. These data also formed part of another study, on human thymus T cells.

The sequencing sample was made of thymocytes. Receptor source: a girl under two years old with a congenital heart defect. CDR3s include the opening cysteine and the closing phenylalanine or tryptophan. A D gene is named only where the DNA matches it firmly. The size entry is marked missing in some rows and otherwise reads once, few, many or a size class.

size,J,D,V,CDR3,DNA
NA,TRBJ2-5,NA,TRBV21-1,CASSRTGQGGPPFEVILETQYF,TGTGCCAGCAGCAGGACGGGACAGGGCGGACCACCTTTTGAAGTTATCCTGGAGACCCAGTACTTC
few,TRBJ1-1,NA,TRBV6-5,CASSYSDTGKAEAFF,TGTGCCAGCAGTTACTCGGACACAGGGAAGGCTGAAGCTTTCTTT
NA,TRBJ2-7,NA,TRBV28,CASSLFGHEQYF,TGTGCCAGCAGTTTATTTGGCCACGAGCAGTACTTC
NA,TRBJ1-5,NA,TRBV18,CASSPDRALTKGSNQPQHF,TGTGCCAGCTCCCCTGACAGAGCCCTAACGAAGGGGAGCAATCAGCCCCAGCATTTT
NA,TRBJ1-2,NA,TRBV5-1,CASSPSDRPSNYGYTF,TGCGCCAGCAGCCCATCCGACAGACCTTCTAACTATGGCTACACCTTC
NA,TRBJ1-6,NA,TRBV19,CASSIDIARVGSPLHF,TGTGCCAGTAGTATAGATATTGCCAGGGTGGGTTCACCCCTCCACTTT
NA,TRBJ2-1,NA,TRBV4-1,CASSQDRRLSRNEQFF,TGCGCCAGCAGCCAAGATCGGCGGCTCTCGAGGAATGAGCAGTTCTTC
NA,TRBJ2-7,NA,TRBV5-6,CASSWGPKLASGYEQYF,TGTGCCAGCAGCTGGGGGCCCAAGCTTGCGTCTGGGTACGAGCAGTACTTC
NA,TRBJ2-2,TRBD1,TRBV4-2,CASSQGSSRQGAAGELFF,TGTGCCAGCAGCCAAGGTAGTTCGAGACAGGGGGCCGCCGGGGAGCTGTTTTTT
NA,TRBJ1-2,NA,TRBV5-1,CASAVGTWIELGGYTF,TGCGCCAGCGCGGTTGGCACGTGGATAGAACTTGGTGGCTACACCTTC
NA,TRBJ2-3,NA,TRBV5-6,CASSPGKGGSVLDTQYF,TGTGCCAGCAGCCCGGGGAAAGGGGGTTCCGTGTTGGATACGCAGTATTTT
NA,TRBJ2-6,NA,TRBV9,CASSVPSKLGSKFGANVLTF,TGTGCCAGCAGCGTACCCTCCAAACTAGGCAGTAAGTTTGGGGCCAACGTCCTGACTTTC
NA,TRBJ1-1,NA,TRBV29-1,CSVEGLQACSNTEAFF,TGCAGCGTTGAAGGTCTCCAGGCATGTTCGAACACTGAAGCTTTCTTT
NA,TRBJ1-2,NA,TRBV9,CASSGTRGYTF,TGTGCCAGCAGCGGAACGCGTGGCTACACCTTC
once,TRBJ2-1,TRBD1,TRBV7-2,CASSLMGQDYNEQFF,TGTGCCAGCAGCTTAATGGGACAGGACTACAATGAGCAGTTCTTC
NA,TRBJ2-3,TRBD2,TRBV7-2,CASRRGTSGFTDTQYF,TGTGCCAGCAGGAGAGGGACTAGCGGTTTCACAGATACGCAGTATTTT
few,TRBJ2-3,NA,TRBV11-2,CASSLARLSTDTQYF,TGTGCCAGCAGCTTAGCCAGACTTAGCACAGATACGCAGTATTTT
NA,TRBJ2-7,TRBD1,TRBV28,CASSPIPGQGCEQYF,TGTGCCAGCAGTCCAATACCGGGACAGGGCTGCGAGCAGTACTTC
NA,TRBJ1-2,NA,TRBV5-4,CATPGETNYGYTF,TGTGCCACCCCAGGGGAGACTAACTATGGCTACACCTTC
few,TRBJ2-1,TRBD2,TRBV7-8,CASSLEGPSGTNYNEQFF,TGTGCCAGCAGCTTAGAGGGTCCTAGCGGGACAAACTACAATGAGCAGTTCTTC
NA,TRBJ1-2,TRBD1,TRBV6-1,CASRIGRDRYGYTF,TGTGCCAGCAGGATCGGCCGGGACAGGTATGGCTACACCTTC
once,TRBJ1-6,NA,TRBV12-5,CASGLVPGKDSPLHF,TGTGCTAGTGGTTTGGTCCCAGGGAAGGATTCACCCCTCCACTTT
once,TRBJ1-1,NA,TRBV4-1,CASSTRTAKAFF,TGCGCCAGCAGCACCCGGACAGCTAAAGCTTTCTTT
NA,TRBJ1-5,NA,TRBV11-2,CASSLERGVGQPQHF,TGTGCCAGCAGCTTAGAACGGGGGGTAGGGCAGCCCCAGCATTTT
NA,TRBJ2-7,NA,TRBV2,CASSTYREFDEQYF,TGTGCCAGCAGTACCTACAGGGAATTCGACGAGCAGTACTTC
once,TRBJ1-5,NA,TRBV4-1,CASSQDLQSQPQHF,TGCGCCAGCAGCCAAGATTTACAGTCACAGCCCCAGCATTTT
few,TRBJ2-2,TRBD1,TRBV15,CATSRDQVFGTGSTLGGELFF,TGTGCCACCAGCAGAGATCAAGTATTCGGGACAGGGTCTACCCTGGGCGGGGAGCTGTTTTTT
NA,TRBJ1-2,TRBD1,TRBV6-5,CASSYSPGQGYGYTF,TGTGCCAGCAGTTACTCACCGGGACAGGGTTATGGCTACACCTTC
NA,TRBJ1-1,TRBD1,TRBV7-9,CASSSDRGNTEAFF,TGTGCCAGCAGCTCAGACAGGGGGAACACTGAAGCTTTCTTT
NA,TRBJ1-5,NA,TRBV6-5,CASSRTGRGNQPQHF,TGTGCCAGCAGCCGAACCGGTAGAGGCAATCAGCCCCAGCATTTT
NA,TRBJ1-1,NA,TRBV6-1,CASSEVGRTEAFF,TGTGCCAGCAGTGAAGTTGGCAGAACTGAAGCTTTCTTT
NA,TRBJ1-6,TRBD1,TRBV5-1,CASSLAWDRLYNSPLHF,TGCGCCAGCAGCTTGGCCTGGGACAGACTGTATAATTCCCCCCTCCACTTT
NA,TRBJ2-5,NA,TRBV14,CASSRQKETQYF,TGTGCCAGCAGCCGACAGAAAGAGACCCAGTACTTC
NA,TRBJ1-6,NA,TRBV5-6,CASSLEVGRVPLHF,TGTGCCAGCAGCTTGGAGGTGGGCAGGGTGCCCCTCCACTTT
NA,TRBJ1-2,NA,TRBV6-5,CATRGANYGYTF,TGTGCCACTCGGGGGGCTAACTATGGCTACACCTTC
NA,TRBJ1-2,NA,TRBV5-1,CASSGLLTPRSYTF,TGCGCCAGCAGCGGGCTCCTCACGCCCCGGAGCTACACCTTC
NA,TRBJ1-1,NA,TRBV5-1,CASSFQDTAQNTEAFF,TGCGCCAGCAGCTTCCAGGACACCGCTCAGAACACTGAAGCTTTCTTT
NA,TRBJ1-6,NA,TRBV21-1,CASSKGRVDHPPLHF,TGTGCCAGCAGCAAGGGGAGGGTGGACCACCCACCCCTCCACTTT
NA,TRBJ1-5,TRBD1,TRBV4-3,CASSQGTGVRNQPQHF,TGCGCCAGCAGCCAAGGGACAGGGGTAAGAAATCAGCCCCAGCATTTT
NA,TRBJ1-2,NA,TRBV15,CATSSLRVQADNYGYTF,TGTGCCACCAGCAGCCTACGGGTACAGGCGGATAACTATGGCTACACCTTC
NA,TRBJ1-2,NA,TRBV9,CASSVVGSSGGYTF,TGTGCCAGCAGCGTAGTTGGTTCAAGCGGTGGCTACACCTTC
NA,TRBJ2-3,NA,TRBV9,CASSVTVVDTQYF,TGTGCCAGCAGCGTAACTGTGGTAGATACGCAGTATTTT
NA,TRBJ1-5,NA,TRBV28,CASSAAGVKGNQPQHF,TGTGCCAGCAGTGCCGCAGGGGTTAAGGGCAATCAGCCCCAGCATTTT
once,TRBJ1-5,NA,TRBV5-1,CASSSDGDSNQPQHF,TGCGCCAGCTCCTCTGACGGAGATAGCAATCAGCCCCAGCATTTT
NA,TRBJ2-1,TRBD1,TRBV10-3,CATGQAKPLYNEQFF,TGTGCCACAGGACAGGCAAAACCCCTTTACAATGAGCAGTTCTTC
NA,TRBJ1-6,TRBD1,TRBV10-3,CAISESLDREGSYNSPLHF,TGTGCCATCAGTGAGTCCCTGGACAGGGAGGGGTCCTATAATTCCCCCCTCCACTTT
few,TRBJ1-3,NA,TRBV19,CASSARQKNTIYF,TGTGCCAGTAGTGCCAGACAGAAAAACACCATATATTTT
once,TRBJ2-7,TRBD2,TRBV15,CATSTSRTSLAGGQEGRYEQYF,TGTGCCACCAGCACATCAAGAACCTCACTAGCGGGGGGGCAGGAAGGTCGTTACGAGCAGTACTTC